This TCR beta chain was recovered during a study of shared clonotypes between healthy human individuals. For the study at large: The donor group consisted of two women and a few men, aged 18 to 49. Each donor had three CD4 naive, three CD4 memory, two CD8 naive and one CD8 memory plate.

A word on this clone: What it recognizes is unknown.

Deletions cut 7 bases from V and 4 bases from J, with 9 bases between. This CDR3 contains 12 residues. The germline V gene has CDR1 MNHNS and CDR2 SASEGT. Regarding the study as a whole: On the whole, naive subsets had larger estimated richness than memory subsets had.

Assay: immunoSEQ multiplex PCR; the TCRdb copy retains only in-frame clones and omits some. The repertoire has 2 million to 2.5 million clones, almost 96% of them found once; the top ten carry around 0.13%. The clonotype was recovered from a man aged 18 to 29 in good health. The material sequenced was naive CD4+ T cells sorted from blood. Subset defined: CD45RA+ positively selected. V and J are TRBV6-1 and TRBJ2-3; D may correspond to TRBD1 or TRBD2 (5 bases each). In DNA, the CDR3 is TGTGCCAGCACCAGAGGGGCAGATACGCAGTATTTT. It translates to CASTRGADTQYF.